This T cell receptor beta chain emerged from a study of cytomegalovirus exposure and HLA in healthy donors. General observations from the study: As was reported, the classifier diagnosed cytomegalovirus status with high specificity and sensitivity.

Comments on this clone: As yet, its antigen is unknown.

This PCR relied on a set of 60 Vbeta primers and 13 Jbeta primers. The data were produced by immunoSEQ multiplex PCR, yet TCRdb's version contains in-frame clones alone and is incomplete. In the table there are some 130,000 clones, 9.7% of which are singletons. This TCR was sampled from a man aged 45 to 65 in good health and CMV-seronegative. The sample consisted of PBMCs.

The CDR3: CAWSVRPSRGTFF. As DNA, the CDR3 is TGTGCCTGGAGTGTACGACCTAGCAGGGGAACTTTCTTT. The chain joins TRBV30 to TRBJ1-1; D may be TRBD1 (6 bases). This CDR3 is 13 amino acids long. In germline, CDR1 is GTSNPN, CDR2 SVGIG (reference sequence). V lost 0 bases, J lost 12 bases, and 17 bases lay in between.